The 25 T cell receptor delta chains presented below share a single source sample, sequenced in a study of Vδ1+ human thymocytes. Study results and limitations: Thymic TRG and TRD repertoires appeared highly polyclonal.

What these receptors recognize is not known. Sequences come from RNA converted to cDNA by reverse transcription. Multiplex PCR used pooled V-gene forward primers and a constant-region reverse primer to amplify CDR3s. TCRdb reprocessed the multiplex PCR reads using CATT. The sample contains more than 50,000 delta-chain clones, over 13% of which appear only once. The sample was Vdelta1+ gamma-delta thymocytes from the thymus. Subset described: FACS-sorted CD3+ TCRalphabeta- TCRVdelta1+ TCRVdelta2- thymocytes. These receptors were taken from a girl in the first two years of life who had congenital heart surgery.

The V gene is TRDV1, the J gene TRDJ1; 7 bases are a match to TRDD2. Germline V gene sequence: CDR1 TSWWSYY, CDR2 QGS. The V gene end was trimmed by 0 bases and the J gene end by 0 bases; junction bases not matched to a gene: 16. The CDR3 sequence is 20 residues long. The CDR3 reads CALGELQFLRRGQYTDKLIF. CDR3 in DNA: TGTGCTCTTGGGGAACTCCAGTTCCTACGGAGGGGACAATACACCGATAAACTCATCTTT.

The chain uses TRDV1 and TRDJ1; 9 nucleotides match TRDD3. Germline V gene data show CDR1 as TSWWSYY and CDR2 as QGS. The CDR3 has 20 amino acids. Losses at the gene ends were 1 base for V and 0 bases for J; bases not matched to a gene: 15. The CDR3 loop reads CALGERLTGDTPSYTDKLIF. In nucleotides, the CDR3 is TGTGCTCTTGGGGAACGGTTAACGGGGGATACACCTTCGTACACCGATAAACTCATCTTT.

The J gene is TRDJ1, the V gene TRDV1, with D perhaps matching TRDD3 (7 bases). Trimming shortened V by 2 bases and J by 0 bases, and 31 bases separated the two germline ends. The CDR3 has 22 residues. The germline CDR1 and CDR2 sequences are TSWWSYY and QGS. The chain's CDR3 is CALGEGLLHPAGGFGYTDKLIF. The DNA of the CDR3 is TGTGCTCTTGGGGAAGGACTCCTACACCCCGCTGGGGGTTTCGGGTACACCGATAAACTCATCTTT.

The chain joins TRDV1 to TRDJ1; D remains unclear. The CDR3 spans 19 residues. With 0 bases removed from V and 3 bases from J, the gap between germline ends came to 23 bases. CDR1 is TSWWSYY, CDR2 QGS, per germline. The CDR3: CALGELNGAYPGSADKLIF. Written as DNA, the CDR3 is TGTGCTCTTGGGGAACTAAACGGGGCTTACCCGGGGTCGGCCGATAAACTCATCTTT.

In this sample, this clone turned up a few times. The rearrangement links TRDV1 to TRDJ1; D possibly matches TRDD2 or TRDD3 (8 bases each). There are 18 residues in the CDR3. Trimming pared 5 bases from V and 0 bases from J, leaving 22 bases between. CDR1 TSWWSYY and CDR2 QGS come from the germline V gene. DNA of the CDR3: TGTGCTCTTGGGTCAAACTTCCTACTGGGGGCCAACACCGATAAACTCATCTTT. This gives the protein CALGSNFLLGANTDKLIF.

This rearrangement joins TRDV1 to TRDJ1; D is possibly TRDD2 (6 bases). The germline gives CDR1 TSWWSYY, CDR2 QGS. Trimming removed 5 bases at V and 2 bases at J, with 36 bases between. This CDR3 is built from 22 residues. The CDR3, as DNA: TGTGCTCTTGGGAGCGACTCCTACAGAAAGGGTCGTATATCGGTTGAGACCGATAAACTCATCTTT. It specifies CALGSDSYRKGRISVETDKLIF.

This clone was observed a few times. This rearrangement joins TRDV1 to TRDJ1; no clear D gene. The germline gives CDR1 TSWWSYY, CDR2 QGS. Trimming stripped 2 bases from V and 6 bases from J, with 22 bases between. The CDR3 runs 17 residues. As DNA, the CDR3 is TGTGCTCTTGGGGAAATTGTCCACGGTGAGGCCCCTAATAAACTCATCTTT. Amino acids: CALGEIVHGEAPNKLIF.

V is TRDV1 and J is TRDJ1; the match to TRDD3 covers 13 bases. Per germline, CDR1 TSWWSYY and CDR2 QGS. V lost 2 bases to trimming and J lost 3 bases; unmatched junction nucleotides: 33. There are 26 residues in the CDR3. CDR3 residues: CALGEFSAFPNTRNNWGIRSADKLIF. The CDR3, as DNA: TGTGCTCTTGGGGAATTCTCGGCCTTCCCGAATACAAGAAACAACTGGGGGATACGTAGCGCCGATAAACTCATCTTT.

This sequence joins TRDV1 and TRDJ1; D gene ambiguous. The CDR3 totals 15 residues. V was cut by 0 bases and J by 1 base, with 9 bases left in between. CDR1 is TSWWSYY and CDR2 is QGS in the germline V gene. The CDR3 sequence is CALGELCLRTDKLIF. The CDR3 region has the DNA TGTGCTCTTGGGGAACTATGTCTCCGCACCGATAAACTCATCTTT.

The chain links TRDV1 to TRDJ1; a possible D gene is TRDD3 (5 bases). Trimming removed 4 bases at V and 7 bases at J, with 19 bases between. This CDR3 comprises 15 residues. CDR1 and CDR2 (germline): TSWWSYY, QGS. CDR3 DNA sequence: TGTGCTCTTGGGGCGGACCGTAGGGGAACGGTTAAACTCATCTTT. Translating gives CALGADRRGTVKLIF.

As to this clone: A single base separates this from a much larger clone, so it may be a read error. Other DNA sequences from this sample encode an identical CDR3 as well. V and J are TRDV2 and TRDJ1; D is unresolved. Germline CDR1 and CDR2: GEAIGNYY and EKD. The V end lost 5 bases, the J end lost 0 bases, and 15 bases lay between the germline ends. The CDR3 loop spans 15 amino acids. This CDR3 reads CACGGLRVYTDKLIF. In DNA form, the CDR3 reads TGTGCCTGTGGTGGACTGCGTGTCTACACCGATAAACTCATCTTT.

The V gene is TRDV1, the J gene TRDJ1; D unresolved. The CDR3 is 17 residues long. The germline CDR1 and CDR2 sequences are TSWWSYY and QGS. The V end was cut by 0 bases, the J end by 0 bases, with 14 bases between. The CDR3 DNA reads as TGTGCTCTTGGGGAACTCAACCCCGGCTTATACACCGATAAACTCATCTTT. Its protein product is CALGELNPGLYTDKLIF.

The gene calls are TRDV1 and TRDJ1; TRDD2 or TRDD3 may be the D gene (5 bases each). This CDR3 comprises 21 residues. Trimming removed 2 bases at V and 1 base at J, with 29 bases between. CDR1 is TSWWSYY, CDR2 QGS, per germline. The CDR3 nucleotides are TGTGCTCTTGGGGAAACCCGGGGGGCCTACGATCTCGCCCCGATCACCGATAAACTCATCTTT. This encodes CALGETRGAYDLAPITDKLIF.

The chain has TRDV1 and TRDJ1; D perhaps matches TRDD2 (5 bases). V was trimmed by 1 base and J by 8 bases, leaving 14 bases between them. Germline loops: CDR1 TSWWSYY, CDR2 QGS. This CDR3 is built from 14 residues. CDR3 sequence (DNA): TGTGCTCTTGGGGAACCCCCTACGCCGCAAAAACTCATCTTT. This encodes CALGEPPTPQKLIF.

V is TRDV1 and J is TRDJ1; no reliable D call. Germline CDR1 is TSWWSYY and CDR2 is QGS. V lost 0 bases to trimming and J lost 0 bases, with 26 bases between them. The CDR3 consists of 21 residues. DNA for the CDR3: TGTGCTCTTGGGGAACTAGGGGTCCTTGCGTTCCAAACGCCTCACACCGATAAACTCATCTTT. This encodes CALGELGVLAFQTPHTDKLIF.

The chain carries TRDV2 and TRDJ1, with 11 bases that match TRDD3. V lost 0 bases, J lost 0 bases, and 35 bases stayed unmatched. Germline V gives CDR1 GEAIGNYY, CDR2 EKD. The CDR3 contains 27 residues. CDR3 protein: CACDTEDYSGVSPDPGGYPLYTDKLIF. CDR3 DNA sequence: TGTGCCTGTGACACCGAAGACTATTCCGGAGTGTCTCCGGATCCTGGGGGATACCCTCTGTACACCGATAAACTCATCTTT.

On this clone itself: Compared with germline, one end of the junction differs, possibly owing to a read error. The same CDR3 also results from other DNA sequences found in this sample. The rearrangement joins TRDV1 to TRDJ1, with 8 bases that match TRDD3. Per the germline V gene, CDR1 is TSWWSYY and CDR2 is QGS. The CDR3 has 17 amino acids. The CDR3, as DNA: TGTGCTCTTGGGGATAAGGTACTGGGGGTCTACACCGATAAACTCATCTTC. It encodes CALGDKVLGVYTDKLIF.

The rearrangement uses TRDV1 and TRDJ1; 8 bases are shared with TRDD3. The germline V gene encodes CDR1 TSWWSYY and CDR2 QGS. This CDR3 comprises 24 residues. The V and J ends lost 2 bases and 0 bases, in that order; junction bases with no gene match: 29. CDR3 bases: TGTGCTCTTGGGGAAACGGATTGTCCCCACTCACTCTGGGGGACCGGCTTGTACACCGATAAACTCATCTTT. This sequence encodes CALGETDCPHSLWGTGLYTDKLIF.

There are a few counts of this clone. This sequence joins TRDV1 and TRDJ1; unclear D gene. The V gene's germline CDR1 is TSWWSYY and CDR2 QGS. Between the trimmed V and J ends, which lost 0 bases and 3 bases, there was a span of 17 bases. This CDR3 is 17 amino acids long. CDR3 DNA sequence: TGTGCTCTTGGGGAACTCCTCGGGGTCCCGGGCGCCGATAAACTCATCTTT. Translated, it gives CALGELLGVPGADKLIF.

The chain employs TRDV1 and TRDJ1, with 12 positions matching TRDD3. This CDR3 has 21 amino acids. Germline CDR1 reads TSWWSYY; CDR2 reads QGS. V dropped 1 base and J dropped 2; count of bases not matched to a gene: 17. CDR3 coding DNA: TGTGCTCTTGGGGAACGAATCCCCCCCGGCGCTGGGGGATACGGAACCGATAAACTCATCTTT. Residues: CALGERIPPGAGGYGTDKLIF.

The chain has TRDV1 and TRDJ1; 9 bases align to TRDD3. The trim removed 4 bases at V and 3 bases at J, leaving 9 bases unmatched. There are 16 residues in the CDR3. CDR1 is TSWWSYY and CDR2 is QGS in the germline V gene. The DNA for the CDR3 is TGTGCTCTTGGGGCCCAGACCGGGGATACGCCCGATAAACTCATCTTT. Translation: CALGAQTGDTPDKLIF.

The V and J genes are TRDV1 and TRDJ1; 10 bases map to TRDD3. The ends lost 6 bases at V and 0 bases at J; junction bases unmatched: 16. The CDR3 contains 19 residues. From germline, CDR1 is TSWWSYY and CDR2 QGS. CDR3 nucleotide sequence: TGTGCTCTTGGAAAGCCTTCCCGGTGTCTGGGGGATAACACCGATAAACTCATCTTT. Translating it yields CALGKPSRCLGDNTDKLIF.

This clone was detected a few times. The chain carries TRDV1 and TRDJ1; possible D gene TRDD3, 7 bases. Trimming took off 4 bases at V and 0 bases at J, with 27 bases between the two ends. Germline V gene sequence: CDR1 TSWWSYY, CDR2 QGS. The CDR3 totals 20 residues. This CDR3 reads CALGGEFLSWGFAYTDKLIF. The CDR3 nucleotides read TGTGCTCTTGGGGGCGAATTCCTAAGCTGGGGGTTTGCGTACACCGATAAACTCATCTTT.

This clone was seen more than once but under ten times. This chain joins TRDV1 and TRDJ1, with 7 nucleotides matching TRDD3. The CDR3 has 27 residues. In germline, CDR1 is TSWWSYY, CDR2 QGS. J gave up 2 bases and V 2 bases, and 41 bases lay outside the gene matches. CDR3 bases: TGTGCTCTTGGGGAAAGAATCCAAACCCTGGGGGTGATCAAGACATCGCATCGCCGCCGGGGTACCGATAAACTCATCTTT. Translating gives CALGERIQTLGVIKTSHRRRGTDKLIF.

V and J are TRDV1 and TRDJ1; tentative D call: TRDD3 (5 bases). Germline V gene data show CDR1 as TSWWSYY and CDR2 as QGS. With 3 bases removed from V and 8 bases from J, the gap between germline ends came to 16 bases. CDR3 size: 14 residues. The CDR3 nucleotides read TGTGCTCTTGGGGATTTAGCCGGGGGTTTGAAACTCATCTTT. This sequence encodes CALGDLAGGLKLIF.